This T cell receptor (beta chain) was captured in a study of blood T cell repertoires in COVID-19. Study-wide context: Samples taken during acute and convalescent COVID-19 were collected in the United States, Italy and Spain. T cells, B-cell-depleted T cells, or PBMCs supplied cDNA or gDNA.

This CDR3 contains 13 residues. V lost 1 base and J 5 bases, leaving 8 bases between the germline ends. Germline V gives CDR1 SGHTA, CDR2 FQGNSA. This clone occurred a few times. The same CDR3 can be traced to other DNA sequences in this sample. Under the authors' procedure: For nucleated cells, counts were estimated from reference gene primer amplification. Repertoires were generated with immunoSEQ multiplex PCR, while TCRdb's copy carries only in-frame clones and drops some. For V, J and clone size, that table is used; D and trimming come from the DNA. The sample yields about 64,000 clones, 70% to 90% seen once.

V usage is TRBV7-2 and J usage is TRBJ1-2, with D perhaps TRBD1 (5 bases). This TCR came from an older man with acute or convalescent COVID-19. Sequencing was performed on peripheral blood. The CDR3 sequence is CASSLGGDYGYTF. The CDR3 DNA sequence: TGTGCCAGCAGCTTAGGGGGGGATTATGGCTACACCTTC. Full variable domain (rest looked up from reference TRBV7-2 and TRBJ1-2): GAGVSQSPSNKVTEKGKDVELRCDPISGHTALYWYRQSLGQGLEFLIYFQGNSAPDKSGLPSDRFSAERTGGSVSTLTIQRTQQEDSAVYLCASSLGGDYGYTFGSGTRLTVV.